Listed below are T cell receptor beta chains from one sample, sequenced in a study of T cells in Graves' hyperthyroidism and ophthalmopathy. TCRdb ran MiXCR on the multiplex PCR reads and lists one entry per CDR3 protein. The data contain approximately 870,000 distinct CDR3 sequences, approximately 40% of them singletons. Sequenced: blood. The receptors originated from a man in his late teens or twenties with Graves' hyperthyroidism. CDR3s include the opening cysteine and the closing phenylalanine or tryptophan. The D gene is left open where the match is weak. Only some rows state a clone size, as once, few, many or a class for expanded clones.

CDR3nt: TGTGCCAGCAGCTTGGCGCCTGGGACTAACTCCTACGAGCAGTACTTC
CDR3aa: CASSLAPGTNSYEQYF
j_gene: TRBJ2-7
v_gene: TRBV7-2
d_gene: TRBD2
abundance: few

CDR3nt: TGTGCCAGCAGTTACGCGACCGCCTTATACGAGCAGTACTTC
CDR3aa: CASSYATALYEQYF
j_gene: TRBJ2-7
v_gene: TRBV6-6
d_gene: NA
abundance: few

CDR3nt: TGTGCCAGCAGCTCAGCAGGGATAGGGGCCAACGTCCTGACTTTC
CDR3aa: CASSSAGIGANVLTF
j_gene: TRBJ2-6
v_gene: TRBV7-8
d_gene: NA
abundance: many

CDR3nt: TGTGCCACCACCCTGACAGGGGGAGATGGCTACGAGCAGTACTTC
CDR3aa: CATTLTGGDGYEQYF
j_gene: TRBJ2-7
v_gene: TRBV15
d_gene: TRBD1
abundance: NA

CDR3nt: TGCAGCGTTGAATCGGGACAGCACAACGAGCAGTACTTC
CDR3aa: CSVESGQHNEQYF
j_gene: TRBJ2-7
v_gene: TRBV29-1
d_gene: TRBD1
abundance: many

CDR3nt: TGTGCCAGCAGCCCGCGGACTAGTGGGACCGGGGAGCTGTTTTTT
CDR3aa: CASSPRTSGTGELFF
j_gene: TRBJ2-2
v_gene: TRBV7-9
d_gene: TRBD2
abundance: many

CDR3nt: TGTGCCAGCACCCTTAGCGGGGGGGCCCTCCCCGAGCAGTACTTC
CDR3aa: CASTLSGGALPEQYF
j_gene: TRBJ2-7
v_gene: TRBV2
d_gene: TRBD2
abundance: many

CDR3nt: TGTGCCGGCAGTTCCCAGATCAGCGAGCAGTACTTC
CDR3aa: CAGSSQISEQYF
j_gene: TRBJ2-7
v_gene: TRBV6-6
d_gene: NA
abundance: NA

CDR3nt: TGTGCCAGTATTCCTAGATGGACACTGGAGGCTTTCTTT
CDR3aa: CASIPRWTLEAFF
j_gene: TRBJ1-1
v_gene: TRBV19
d_gene: NA
abundance: NA

CDR3nt: TGTGCCAGCAGCCAAGGGGAAAGGGGCTACACCTTC
CDR3aa: CASSQGERGYTF
j_gene: TRBJ1-2
v_gene: TRBV3-1
d_gene: NA
abundance: few

CDR3nt: TGCAGTTCTCAGGGCCCCATTGAGACCCAGTACTTC
CDR3aa: CSSQGPIETQYF
j_gene: TRBJ2-5
v_gene: TRBV29-1
d_gene: NA
abundance: NA

CDR3nt: TGTGCCTGGAAAGGTAGCGTCAAGACCCAGTACTTC
CDR3aa: CAWKGSVKTQYF
j_gene: TRBJ2-5
v_gene: TRBV29-1
d_gene: NA
abundance: NA

CDR3nt: TGTGCCAGCAGCCCGGGAGAGAACGGGAAGGGCGAAGCTTTCTTT
CDR3aa: CASSPGENGKGEAFF
j_gene: TRBJ1-1
v_gene: TRBV9
d_gene: NA
abundance: few

CDR3nt: TGTGCCAGCAGTACCTGGGACAGTGGGAGGGCCGGGGAGCTGTTTTTT
CDR3aa: CASSTWDSGRAGELFF
j_gene: TRBJ2-2
v_gene: TRBV12-3/TRBV12-4
d_gene: NA
abundance: NA

CDR3nt: TGCAGTGCCCCGGACCTGGGAACTGAAGCTTTCTTT
CDR3aa: CSAPDLGTEAFF
j_gene: TRBJ1-1
v_gene: TRBV20-1
d_gene: NA
abundance: few